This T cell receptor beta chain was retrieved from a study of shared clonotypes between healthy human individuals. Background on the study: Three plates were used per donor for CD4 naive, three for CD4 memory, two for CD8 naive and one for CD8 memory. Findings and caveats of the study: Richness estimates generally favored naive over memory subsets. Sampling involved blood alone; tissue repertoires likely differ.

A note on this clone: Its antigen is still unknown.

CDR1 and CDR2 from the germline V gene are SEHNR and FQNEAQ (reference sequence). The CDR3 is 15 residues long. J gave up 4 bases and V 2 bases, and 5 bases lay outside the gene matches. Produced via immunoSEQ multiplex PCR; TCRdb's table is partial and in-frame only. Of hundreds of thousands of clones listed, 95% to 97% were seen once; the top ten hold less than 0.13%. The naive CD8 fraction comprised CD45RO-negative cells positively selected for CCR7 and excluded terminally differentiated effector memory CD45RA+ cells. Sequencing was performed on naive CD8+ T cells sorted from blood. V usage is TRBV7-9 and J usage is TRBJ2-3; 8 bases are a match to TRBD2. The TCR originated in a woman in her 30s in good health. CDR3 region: CASSLTGGPPDTQYF. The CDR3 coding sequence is TGTGCCAGCAGCTTAACGGGAGGGCCCCCAGATACGCAGTATTTT. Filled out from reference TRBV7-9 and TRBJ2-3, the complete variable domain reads DTGVSQNPRHKITKRGQNVTFRCDPISEHNRLYWYRQTLGQGPEFLTYFQNEAQLEKSRLLSDRFSAERPKGSFSTLEIQRTEQGDSAMYLCASSLTGGPPDTQYFGPGTRLTVL.